The 8 T cell receptor beta chains listed next were all sequenced from one sample in a study of blood T cell repertoires in COVID-19. The table came from immunoSEQ multiplex PCR; TCRdb's copy has only in-frame clones and leaves some out. This sample has 250,000 or so clones, with 90% found just once. Sequencing was done on a sample of PBMCs or T cells enriched from blood (not recorded which). These receptors were collected from a woman aged 25 to 39 with acute COVID-19.

The V and J genes are TRBV11-3 and TRBJ2-1; D gene ambiguous. V gave up 5 bases and J gave up 6 bases, with 8 bases separating them. Germline V gene lookup returns CDR1 SGHNT and CDR2 YENEEA. The CDR3 runs to 12 residues. CDR3 sequence: CASSPPSNEQFF. CDR3 coding DNA: TGTGCCAGCAGCCCCCCCAGCAATGAGCAGTTCTTC.

The CDR3 DNA reads as TGTGCCACCAGCAGGGGACAGGGGCCGGTGGGAGCTTTCTTT. It is translated as CATSRGQGPVGAFF. The rearrangement links TRBV15 to TRBJ1-1; 10 positions agree with TRBD1. The CDR3 sequence is 14 residues long. The V gene end was trimmed by 3 bases and the J gene end by 10 bases; junction bases not matched to a gene: 8. Looked up from germline, CDR1 is LNHNV and CDR2 is YYDKDF (reference sequence).

The rearrangement uses TRBV2 and TRBJ2-2; tentatively, D is TRBD1 (6 bases). This CDR3 contains 13 residues. The germline gives CDR1 SNHLY, CDR2 FYNNEI. V was trimmed by 5 bases and J by 6 bases, leaving 10 bases between them. The DNA for the CDR3 is TGTGCCAGCAGTACTGAGGGGGCCGGGGAGCTGTTTTTT. This gives the protein CASSTEGAGELFF.

This clone was counted only a few times. The chain employs TRBV14 and TRBJ1-1; D unresolved. CDR3 length: 14 amino acids. V was shortened by 0 bases and J by 2 bases, with 7 bases between the two germline ends. Germline V gives CDR1 SGHDN, CDR2 FVKESK. CDR3: CASSQDSTNTEAFF. In nucleotides, the CDR3 is TGTGCCAGCAGCCAAGATTCTACTAACACTGAAGCTTTCTTT.

This chain links TRBV5-6 with TRBJ1-1, with unresolved D. From germline, CDR1 is SGHDT and CDR2 YYEEEE. The CDR3 contains 13 residues. Trimming took off 2 bases at V and 3 bases at J, with 8 bases between the two ends. Here the CDR3 reads CASSLVQDTEAFF. The CDR3 DNA follows: TGTGCCAGCAGCTTAGTTCAGGACACTGAAGCTTTCTTT.

The V gene is TRBV18, the J gene TRBJ2-1, with 7 bases identical to TRBD1. V was clipped by 8 bases and J by 5 bases; unmatched bases: 3. The CDR3 is made up of 12 amino acids. Germline V gene lookup returns CDR1 KGHSH and CDR2 LQKENI. The CDR3 region is CASNDRDNEQFF. The CDR3 DNA reads as TGTGCCAGCAACGACAGGGACAATGAGCAGTTCTTC.

This clone was detected only once. The V and J genes are TRBV5-1 and TRBJ2-3, with D unclear. Looked up from germline, CDR1 is SGHRS and CDR2 is YFSETQ. Trimming shortened V by 4 bases and J by 0 bases, and 15 bases separated the two germline ends. This CDR3 has 16 residues. CDR3 loop: CASSLQVHLSTDTQYF. The CDR3 bases are TGCGCCAGCAGCCTCCAAGTCCACTTAAGCACAGATACGCAGTATTTT.

The rearrangement uses TRBV7-6 and TRBJ2-5, with 7 positions matching TRBD2. The germline gives CDR1 SGHVS, CDR2 FNYEAQ. V shed 5 bases and J 5 bases; nucleotides not matched to a gene: 5. The CDR3 covers 13 residues. Here the CDR3 DNA reads TGTGCCAGCAGCCACAACGGGGGGGAGACCCAGTACTTC. It encodes CASSHNGGETQYF.